A single sample is the source of the 7 T cell receptor beta chains below, sequenced in a study of T cell changes during pregnancy in multiple sclerosis. The data were produced by immunoSEQ multiplex PCR, yet TCRdb's version contains in-frame clones alone and is incomplete. The table records 130,000 or so clones, 90% to 96% of them present only once. The source was peripheral blood, collected after pregnancy. Every receptor here comes from a female donor with multiple sclerosis, enrolled in a pregnancy study.

The rearrangement joins TRBV28 to TRBJ1-3; possible D gene TRBD1, 5 bases. CDR1 and CDR2 from the germline V gene are MDHEN and SYDVKM. The CDR3 spans 16 residues. V lost 6 bases to trimming and J lost 2 bases, with 17 bases between them. The CDR3 DNA reads TGTGCCAGCAGATCCGTGATGGGGCTGGCTGGAAACACCATATATTTT. Its translation is CASRSVMGLAGNTIYF.

The sample holds one count of this clone. The chain uses TRBV5-1 and TRBJ2-3; 8 positions match TRBD2. The V segment lost 0 bases and the J segment 0 bases; nucleotides outside the gene matches: 3. CDR3 length equals 16 residues. Germline V lookup: CDR1 SGHRS, CDR2 YFSETQ. CDR3 in DNA: TGCGCCAGCAGCTTGGGACTAGCGACTAGCACAGATACGCAGTATTTT. Its protein product is CASSLGLATSTDTQYF.

This clone appeared a single time. This sequence joins TRBV2 and TRBJ1-5; unclear D gene. The V gene lost 7 bases and the J gene lost 1 base, with 8 bases spanning the gap. The CDR3 covers 13 residues. The germline V gene encodes CDR1 SNHLY and CDR2 FYNNEI. The CDR3 DNA reads TGTGCCAGCAAGACTACGAGCAATCAGCCCCAGCATTTT. Residues: CASKTTSNQPQHF.

The rearrangement uses TRBV27 and TRBJ2-1, with TRBD2 matching 9 bases. J lost 2 bases, V lost 1 base, and 3 bases had no gene match. The germline CDR1 and CDR2 sequences are MNHEY and SMNVEV (reference sequence). CDR3 size: 16 residues. The CDR3 loop reads CASSLYPSGTYNEQFF. CDR3 nucleotides: TGTGCCAGCAGTTTATACCCTAGCGGGACCTACAATGAGCAGTTCTTC.

This chain uses TRBV15 with TRBJ1-3; 10 bases agree with TRBD1. The CDR3 extends over 16 amino acids. V dropped 1 base and J dropped 0; count of bases not matched to a gene: 0. CDR1 is LNHNV, CDR2 YYDKDF, per germline (reference sequence). In nucleotides, the CDR3 is TGTGCCACCAGCAGAGGGGACAGGGGCTCTGGAAACACCATATATTTT. Protein product: CATSRGDRGSGNTIYF.

This chain links TRBV9 with TRBJ2-7; 8 bases align to TRBD2. Germline CDR1 and CDR2: SGDLS and YYNGEE. The CDR3 contains 17 residues. V shed 0 bases and J 0 bases; nucleotides not matched to a gene: 8. The CDR3 region has the DNA TGTGCCAGCAGCGTAGGTAGTAGCGGGACAAGCTCCTACGAGCAGTACTTC. This encodes CASSVGSSGTSSYEQYF.

V usage is TRBV7-8 and J usage is TRBJ2-7; 9 nucleotides line up with TRBD1. The trim removed 5 bases at V and 3 bases at J, leaving 5 bases unmatched. The length of the CDR3 is 14 residues. CDR1 is SGHVS and CDR2 is FQNEAQ in the germline V gene. CDR3 protein: CASSPGQGIYEQYF. For the CDR3, the DNA is TGTGCCAGCAGCCCTGGACAGGGGATCTACGAGCAGTACTTC.